Below are 21 T cell receptor beta chains sequenced from a single sample in a study of breast tumors, draining lymph nodes, adjacent tissues. Axillary draining lymph nodes of breast cancer patients supplied the node samples. From the multiplex PCR reads, TCRdb called clonotypes with MiXCR, one entry per CDR3 protein. The sample yields about 300,000 distinct CDR3 sequences, 30% to 35% seen once. The specimen sequenced was axillary lymph node tissue. The receptors here all came from a female donor with breast cancer. Some clones in this sample may be carry-over from other donors' samples.

This clonotype was counted ten times or more. The chain uses TRBV5-6 and TRBJ2-2; D uncertain. The length of the CDR3 is 13 residues. CDR1 SGHDT and CDR2 YYEEEE come from the germline V gene. With 0 bases removed from V and 7 bases from J, the gap between germline ends came to 7 bases. This chain's CDR3 is CASSLVWVGELFF. In nucleotides, the CDR3 is TGTGCCAGCAGCTTGGTATGGGTCGGGGAGCTGTTTTTT.

This clonotype occurred many times. The chain employs TRBV7-9 and TRBJ2-1, with 8 bases aligning to TRBD1. The CDR3 has 15 residues. The junction had 4 bases not matched to a gene; V was cut back by 5 bases and J by 1 base. Germline V gene sequence: CDR1 SEHNR, CDR2 FQNEAQ (reference sequence). CDR3 residues: CASSHTGGSYNEQFF. CDR3 nucleotides: TGTGCCAGCAGCCATACAGGGGGGTCCTACAATGAGCAGTTCTTC.

This sequence joins TRBV2 and TRBJ2-6, with D possibly TRBD2 on 6 matching bases. The CDR3 has 13 amino acids. The germline V gene encodes CDR1 SNHLY and CDR2 FYNNEI. Trimming pared 1 base from V and 10 bases from J, leaving 8 bases between. The CDR3 DNA is TGTGCCAGCAGTGAAGACCTAGCGAACGTCCTGACTTTC. This gives the protein CASSEDLANVLTF.

In its sample, this clonotype was seen many times. At one of its ends the junction is not consistent with the germline gene, which may arise from a read error. This rearrangement joins TRBV7-7 to TRBJ2-5; D possibly corresponds to TRBD1 (5 bases). This CDR3 region has 14 residues. Germline CDR1 reads SSHAT; CDR2 reads FNYEAQ (reference sequence). This chain's CDR3 is CASSLGVNEETQYF. CDR3 sequence (DNA): TGTGCTAGCAGCTTAGGGGTCAACGAAGAGACCCAGTACTTC.

This clonotype was recorded a few times. The chain links TRBV3-1 to TRBJ2-2; tentative D call: TRBD1 (5 bases). Germline CDR1 is LGHDT and CDR2 is YNNKEL (reference sequence). The CDR3 covers 17 residues. Trimming shortened V by 4 bases and J by 4 bases, and 19 bases separated the two germline ends. CDR3 region: CASSPDIWGRPTGELFF. Written as DNA, the CDR3 is TGTGCCAGCAGCCCGGACATCTGGGGCCGCCCCACCGGGGAGCTGTTTTTT.

CDR3 in amino acids: CASSHLQTGEQYF. CDR3 DNA sequence: TGTGCCAGCAGTCACTTACAGACCGGAGAGCAGTACTTC. The chain combines TRBV6-5 with TRBJ2-7, with D unresolved. Trimming cost V 5 bases and J 7 bases, with 15 bases left between them. Germline CDR1 and CDR2: MNHEY and SVGAGI. There are 13 residues in the CDR3.

The V gene is TRBV3-1, the J gene TRBJ1-1; D might be TRBD1 (5 bases). Germline V gene data show CDR1 as LGHDT and CDR2 as YNNKEL (reference sequence). This CDR3 is built from 13 residues. V shed 2 bases and J shed 5 bases, with 9 bases lying between them. This CDR3 is CASSQPRETEAFF. CDR3 coding DNA: TGTGCCAGCAGCCAACCCAGGGAAACTGAAGCTTTCTTT.

In its sample, this clonotype was seen many times. The chain is built from TRBV11-3 and TRBJ2-7; TRBD2 might be the D (6 bases). V shed 3 bases and J shed 6 bases, with 15 bases lying between them. The length of the CDR3 is 14 residues. The germline gives CDR1 SGHNT, CDR2 YENEEA. The CDR3 here is CASSLSLAGSEQYF. As DNA, the CDR3 is TGTGCCAGCAGCTTGTCCCTAGCCGGGAGCGAGCAGTACTTC.

The chain has TRBV29-1 and TRBJ2-2, with D perhaps TRBD2 (6 bases). V dropped 6 bases and J dropped 3 bases, with 11 bases sitting between them. Per germline, CDR1 SQVTM and CDR2 ANQGSEA. The CDR3 runs 13 residues. The CDR3 region has the DNA TGCAGCGTGGGGGACTTCTACACCGGGGAGCTGTTTTTT. The encoded protein is CSVGDFYTGELFF.

The chain combines TRBV12-3 or TRBV12-4 with TRBJ2-7; D uncertain. Trimming removed 5 bases at V and 1 base at J, with 12 bases between. This CDR3 contains 14 residues. CDR3 protein: CASSPRSSSYEQYF. CDR3 nucleotides: TGTGCCAGCAGTCCCCGGAGTAGTTCCTACGAGCAGTACTTC.

This clonotype was counted only a few times. The rearrangement links TRBV5-1 to TRBJ2-1; TRBD2 agrees at 16 bases. From germline, CDR1 is SGHRS and CDR2 YFSETQ. Germline trimming cut 4 bases from V and 5 bases from J; bases unmatched to any gene: 6. The CDR3 extends over 17 amino acids. Here the CDR3 reads CASSLGLAGGPNNEQFF. CDR3 DNA: TGCGCCAGCAGCCTGGGACTAGCGGGAGGGCCTAACAATGAGCAGTTCTTC.

This clonotype was recorded a few times. A much larger clone differs by one base, so this may be a read error. The chain combines TRBV19 with TRBJ1-2; D call uncertain. This CDR3 contains 15 residues. The germline V gene encodes CDR1 LNHDA and CDR2 SQIVND (reference sequence). Trimming cost V 6 bases and J 2 bases, with 16 bases left between them. The CDR3 sequence: CASSPMGPPNYGYTF. The CDR3 DNA sequence: TGTGCCAGTAGCCCAATGGGTCCGCCCAACTATGGCTACACCTTC.

This clonotype was counted many times. The CDR3 spells CATSRGRNEKLFF. CDR3 DNA: TGTGCCACCAGCAGGGGGAGGAATGAAAAACTGTTTTTT. The rearrangement joins TRBV15 to TRBJ1-4; no clear D gene. From germline, CDR1 is LNHNV and CDR2 YYDKDF (reference sequence). Deletions cut 3 bases from V and 5 bases from J, with 7 bases between. The CDR3 spans 13 residues.

This clonotype was detected many times. The V and J genes are TRBV5-1 and TRBJ2-3, with 9 positions matching TRBD1. Per germline, CDR1 SGHRS and CDR2 YFSETQ. V lost 1 base, J lost 4 bases, and 7 bases stayed unmatched. CDR3 length: 16 residues. CDR3 protein: CASSLPNTGGADTQYF. CDR3 DNA: TGCGCCAGCAGCTTGCCCAATACAGGGGGCGCAGATACGCAGTATTTT.

This clonotype was counted ten times or more. The rearrangement links TRBV11-2 to TRBJ2-2; D is unresolved. The V end was cut by 4 bases, the J end by 2 bases, with 2 bases between. The germline V gene has CDR1 SGHAT and CDR2 FQNNGV. The CDR3 covers 12 residues. The CDR3 loop is CASSSNTGELFF. The CDR3 DNA follows: TGTGCCAGCAGCTCTAACACCGGGGAGCTGTTTTTT. Together with reference TRBV11-2 and TRBJ2-2, the CDR3 gives the full variable domain: EAGVAQSPRYKIIEKRQSVAFWCNPISGHATLYWYQQILGQGPKLLIQFQNNGVVDDSQLPKDRFSAERLKGVDSTLKIQPAKLEDSAVYLCASSSNTGELFFGEGSRLTVL.

In its sample, this clonotype was seen many times. This chain connects TRBV20-1 to TRBJ1-2; D possibly corresponds to TRBD1 (5 bases). This CDR3 comprises 14 residues. V was pared by 4 bases and J by 8 bases, with 20 bases between. The germline gives CDR1 DFQATT, CDR2 SNEGSKA (reference sequence). CDR3 sequence reads: CSAKRDRANEGYTF. In DNA, the CDR3 is TGCAGTGCTAAGCGGGACCGAGCGAATGAGGGCTACACCTTC.

This clonotype was recorded at least ten times. This rearrangement joins TRBV11-3 to TRBJ2-7; 7 bases are a match to TRBD1. After removal of 3 bases from V and 4 bases from J, the junction contained 9 bases not matched to a gene. The CDR3 runs 15 residues. CDR1 is SGHNT and CDR2 is YENEEA in the germline V gene. The CDR3 region has the DNA TGTGCCAGCAGCTTCCTTTCGACAGGGCAGTACGAGCAGTACTTC. Protein: CASSFLSTGQYEQYF.

This clonotype was seen more than once but under ten times. The chain carries TRBV28 and TRBJ2-3, with unresolved D. From germline, CDR1 is MDHEN and CDR2 SYDVKM. Trimming pared 2 bases from V and 6 bases from J, leaving 6 bases between. This CDR3 is built from 12 residues. The CDR3 DNA reads as TGTGCCAGCAGTTTACCTCTTGATACGCAGTATTTT. It yields the protein CASSLPLDTQYF.

As regards this clonotype: Relative to the germline gene, one junction end is altered; a read error may explain this. V gene TRBV7-2 combines with J gene TRBJ2-3; TRBD2 aligns across 8 bases. Germline values: CDR1 SGHTA, CDR2 FQGNSA. The length of the CDR3 is 15 residues. The CDR3 loop reads CAGSLGAGATDTQYF. CDR3 nucleotides: TGTGCCGGCAGCCTAGGAGCGGGAGCCACAGATACGCAGTATTTT.

As concerns this clonotype: This CDR3 is missing its conserved last phenylalanine or tryptophan, likely due to a read error. V gene TRBV7-2 combines with J gene TRBJ2-3, with 8 bases aligning to TRBD2. Germline values: CDR1 SGHTA, CDR2 FQGNSA. CDR3 length equals 14 residues. V lost 5 bases, J lost 9 bases, and 10 bases stayed unmatched. CDR3 amino acids: CASSKGLDMGTQYL. DNA of the CDR3: TGTGCCAGCAGCAAGGGACTAGATATGGGCACGCAGTATTTG.

The rearrangement joins TRBV29-1 to TRBJ1-2; 8 nucleotides align to TRBD1. Germline values: CDR1 SQVTM, CDR2 ANQGSEA. The CDR3 has 11 residues. DNA for the CDR3: TGCAGTTTTCAGGGGGCCTATGGCTACACCTTC. It encodes CSFQGAYGYTF.